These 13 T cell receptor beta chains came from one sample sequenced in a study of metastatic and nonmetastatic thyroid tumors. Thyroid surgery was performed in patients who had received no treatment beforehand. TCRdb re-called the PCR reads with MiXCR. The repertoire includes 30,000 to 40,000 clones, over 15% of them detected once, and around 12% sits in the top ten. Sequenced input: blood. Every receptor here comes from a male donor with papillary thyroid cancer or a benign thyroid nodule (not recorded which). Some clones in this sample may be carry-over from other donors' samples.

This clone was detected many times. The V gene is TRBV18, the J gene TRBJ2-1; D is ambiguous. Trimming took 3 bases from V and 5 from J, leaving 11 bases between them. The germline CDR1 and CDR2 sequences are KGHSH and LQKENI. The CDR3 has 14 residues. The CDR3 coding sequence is TGTGCCAGCTCACCGAGTCAAAGGAACAATGAGCAGTTCTTC. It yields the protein CASSPSQRNNEQFF.

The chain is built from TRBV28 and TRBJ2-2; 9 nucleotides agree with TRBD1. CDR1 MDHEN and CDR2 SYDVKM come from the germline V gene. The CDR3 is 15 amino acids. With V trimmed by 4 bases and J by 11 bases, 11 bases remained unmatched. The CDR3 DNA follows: TGTGCCAGCAGTTCGGACAGGGGATCACCCGTTGAGCTGTTTTTT. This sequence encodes CASSSDRGSPVELFF.

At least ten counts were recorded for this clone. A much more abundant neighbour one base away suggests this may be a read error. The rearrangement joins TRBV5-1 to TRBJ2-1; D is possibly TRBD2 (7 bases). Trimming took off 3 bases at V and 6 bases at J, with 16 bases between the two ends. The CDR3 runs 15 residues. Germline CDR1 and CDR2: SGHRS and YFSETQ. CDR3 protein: CASSSGRQGRNEQFF. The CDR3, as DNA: TGCGCCAGCAGCTCCGGGAGGCAGGGGCGCAATGAGCAGTTCTTC.

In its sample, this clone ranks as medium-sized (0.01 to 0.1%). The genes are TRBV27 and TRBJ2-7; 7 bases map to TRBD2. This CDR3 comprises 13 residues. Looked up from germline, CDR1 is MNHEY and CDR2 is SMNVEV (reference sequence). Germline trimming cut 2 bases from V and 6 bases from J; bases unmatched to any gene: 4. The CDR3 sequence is CASSLGAGVEQYF. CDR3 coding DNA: TGTGCCAGCAGTTTAGGTGCGGGGGTCGAGCAGTACTTC.

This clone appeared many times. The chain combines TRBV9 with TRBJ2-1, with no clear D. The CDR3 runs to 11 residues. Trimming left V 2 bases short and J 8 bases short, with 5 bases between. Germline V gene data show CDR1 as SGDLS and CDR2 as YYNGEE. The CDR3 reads CASSVSYEQFF. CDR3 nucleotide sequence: TGTGCCAGCAGCGTCAGCTATGAGCAGTTCTTC.

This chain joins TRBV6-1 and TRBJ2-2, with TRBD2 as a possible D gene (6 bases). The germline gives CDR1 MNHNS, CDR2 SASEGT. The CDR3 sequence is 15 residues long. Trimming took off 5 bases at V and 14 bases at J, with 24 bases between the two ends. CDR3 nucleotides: TGTGCCAGCAGTATACGGGACTTCCCTACCGTGGATCTGTTTTTT. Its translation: CASSIRDFPTVDLFF.

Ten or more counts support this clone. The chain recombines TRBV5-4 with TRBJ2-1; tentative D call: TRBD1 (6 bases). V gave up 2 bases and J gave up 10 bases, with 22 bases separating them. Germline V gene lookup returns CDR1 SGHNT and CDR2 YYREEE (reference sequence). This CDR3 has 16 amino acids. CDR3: CASSFSANRAESEQFF. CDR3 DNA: TGTGCCAGCAGCTTTTCCGCGAACAGGGCGGAGAGCGAGCAGTTCTTC.

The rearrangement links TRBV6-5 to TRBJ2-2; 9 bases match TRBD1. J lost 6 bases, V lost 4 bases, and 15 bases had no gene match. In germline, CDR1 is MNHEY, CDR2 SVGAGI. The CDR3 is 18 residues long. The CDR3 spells CASSSPPGTGNTAGELFF. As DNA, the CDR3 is TGTGCCAGCAGTTCCCCTCCCGGGACAGGGAATACTGCCGGGGAGCTGTTTTTT.

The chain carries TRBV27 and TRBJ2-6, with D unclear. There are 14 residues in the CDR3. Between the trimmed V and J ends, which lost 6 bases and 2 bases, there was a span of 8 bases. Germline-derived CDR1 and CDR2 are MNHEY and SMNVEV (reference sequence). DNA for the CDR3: TGTGCCAGCAGCCTTTCAACTGGGGCCAACGTCCTGACTTTC. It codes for CASSLSTGANVLTF.

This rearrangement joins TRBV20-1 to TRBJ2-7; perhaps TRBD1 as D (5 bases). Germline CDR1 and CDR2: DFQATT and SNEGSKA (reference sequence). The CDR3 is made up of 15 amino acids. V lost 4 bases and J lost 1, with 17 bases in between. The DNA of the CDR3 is TGCAGTGCTACCCTAGGGGAACGGGCATCCTACGAGCAGTACTTC. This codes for CSATLGERASYEQYF.

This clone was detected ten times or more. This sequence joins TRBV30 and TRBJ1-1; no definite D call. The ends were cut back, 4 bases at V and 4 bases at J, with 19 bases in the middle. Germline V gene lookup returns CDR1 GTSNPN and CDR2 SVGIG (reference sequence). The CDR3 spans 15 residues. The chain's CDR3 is CAWMGRAPRGTEAFF. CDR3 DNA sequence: TGTGCCTGGATGGGCCGCGCGCCCCGGGGCACTGAAGCTTTCTTT.

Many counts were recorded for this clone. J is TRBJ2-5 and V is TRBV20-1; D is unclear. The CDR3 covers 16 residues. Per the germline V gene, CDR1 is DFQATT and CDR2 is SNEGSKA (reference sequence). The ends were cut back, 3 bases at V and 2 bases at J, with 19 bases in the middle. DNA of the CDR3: TGCAGTGCTAGTCCGAAAAAGGCATCGAATCAAGAGACCCAGTACTTC. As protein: CSASPKKASNQETQYF.

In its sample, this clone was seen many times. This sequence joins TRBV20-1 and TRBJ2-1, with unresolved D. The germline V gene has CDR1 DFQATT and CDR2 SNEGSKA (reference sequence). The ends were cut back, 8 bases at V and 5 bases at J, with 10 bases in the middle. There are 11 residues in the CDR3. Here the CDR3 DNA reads TGCAGTCGCACTCGGAACAATGAGCAGTTCTTC. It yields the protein CSRTRNNEQFF.